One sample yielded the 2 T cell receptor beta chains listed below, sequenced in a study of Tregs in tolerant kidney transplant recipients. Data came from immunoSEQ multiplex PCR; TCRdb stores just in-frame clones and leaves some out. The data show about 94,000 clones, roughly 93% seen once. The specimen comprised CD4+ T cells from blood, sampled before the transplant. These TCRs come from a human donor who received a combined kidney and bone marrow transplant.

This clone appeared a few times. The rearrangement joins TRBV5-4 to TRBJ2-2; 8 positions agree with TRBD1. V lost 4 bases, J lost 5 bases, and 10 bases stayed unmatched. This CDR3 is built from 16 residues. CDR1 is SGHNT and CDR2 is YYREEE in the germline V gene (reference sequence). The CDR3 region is CASSPGQGAWTGELFF. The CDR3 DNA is TGTGCCAGCAGCCCAGGACAGGGAGCTTGGACCGGGGAGCTGTTTTTT. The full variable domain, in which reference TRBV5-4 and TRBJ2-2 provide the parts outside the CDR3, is ETGVTQSPTHLIKTRGQQVTLRCSSQSGHNTVSWYQQALGQGPQFIFQYYREEENGRGNFPPRFSGLQFPNYSSELNVNALELDDSALYLCASSPGQGAWTGELFFGEGSRLTVL.

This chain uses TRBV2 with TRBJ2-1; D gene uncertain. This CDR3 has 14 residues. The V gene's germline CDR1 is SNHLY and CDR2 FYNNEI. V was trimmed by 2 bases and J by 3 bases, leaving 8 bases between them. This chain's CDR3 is CASSENRVYNEQFF. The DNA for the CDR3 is TGTGCCAGCAGTGAAAACAGAGTCTACAATGAGCAGTTCTTC. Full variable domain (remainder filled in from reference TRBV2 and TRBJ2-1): EPEVTQTPSHQVTQMGQEVILRCVPISNHLYFYWYRQILGQKVEFLVSFYNNEISEKSEIFDDQFSVERPDGSNFTLKIRSTKLEDSAMYFCASSENRVYNEQFFGPGTRLTVL.